The clone carrying this T cell receptor (beta chain) was counted many times. Its antigen is unknown. Germline-derived CDR1 and CDR2 are SGHTA and FQGNSA. V gave up 10 bases and J gave up 3 bases; unmatched junction bases: 4. The length of the CDR3 is 14 residues. The record originates from a study of T cell repertoires in cytomegalovirus infection. TCRdb redid the calling of the reads with MiXCR, one entry per CDR3 protein. The sample yields hundreds of thousands of distinct CDR3 sequences, 17% seen once. Overall study results and limits: Summed frequency of public TCR beta families distinguished CMV carriers with the relevant HLA. The response measured ex vivo was dominated by TCR beta clonotypes (HLA-C-restricted and CMV-specific).

The source material was PBMCs. This sequence was found in a human donor in good health (CMV status not recorded). Some clones in this sample may be carry-over from other donors' samples. The J gene is TRBJ2-1, the V gene TRBV7-2; 12 bases are a match to TRBD2. The CDR3 DNA sequence: TGTGCCACCGCACTAGCGGGGGGCTACAATGAGCAGTTCTTC. Amino acids: CATALAGGYNEQFF.